Sequencing of this T cell receptor (beta chain) was carried out in a study of beta chain features in type 1 diabetes. The study reverse transcribed the entire isolated RNA, so it sequenced expressed TCRB transcripts. The table came from immunoSEQ multiplex PCR; TCRdb's copy has only in-frame clones and leaves some out. The table records under 900,000 clones, roughly 15% of them present only once. This clone was counted a few times. The sequence was collected from a woman younger than 35 in good health. Sequenced sample: naive CD4+ T cells from blood.

The CDR3 reads CATSRDLTGLYGYTF. CDR3 bases: TGTGCCACCAGCAGAGATTTAACAGGTTTATATGGCTACACCTTC. The chain uses TRBV15 and TRBJ1-2; TRBD1 is a possible D gene (5 bases). Per germline, CDR1 LNHNV and CDR2 YYDKDF (reference sequence). The ends were cut back, 0 bases at V and 5 bases at J, with 13 bases in the middle. The CDR3 is 15 residues long.